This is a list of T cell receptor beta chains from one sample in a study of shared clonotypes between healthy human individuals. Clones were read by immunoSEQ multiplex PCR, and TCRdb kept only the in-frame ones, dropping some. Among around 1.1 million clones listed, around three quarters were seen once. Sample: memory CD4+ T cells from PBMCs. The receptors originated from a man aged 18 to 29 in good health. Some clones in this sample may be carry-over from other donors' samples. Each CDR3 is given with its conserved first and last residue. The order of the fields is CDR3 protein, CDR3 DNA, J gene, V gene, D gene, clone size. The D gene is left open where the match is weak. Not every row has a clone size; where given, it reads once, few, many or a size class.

CASSLDRDRGYEQYF	TGTGCCAGCAGCTTAGATCGCGACCGCGGCTACGAGCAGTACTTC	TRBJ2-7	TRBV11-2	NA	NA
CASSLGSWPGELFF	TGTGCCAGCAGCTTAGGAAGTTGGCCCGGGGAGCTGTTTTTT	TRBJ2-2	TRBV7-2	NA	many
CASSGLAGGYEQFF	TGTGCCAGCAGCGGACTAGCGGGAGGGTATGAGCAGTTCTTC	TRBJ2-1	TRBV6-6	TRBD2	NA
CASSPSRWEPQHF	TGTGCCAGCTCACCATCTCGCTGGGAGCCCCAGCATTTT	TRBJ1-5	TRBV18	NA	NA
CASSLGLAGGVSTQYF	TGTGCCAGCAGCTTAGGTCTGGCAGGGGGCGTGAGTACGCAGTATTTT	TRBJ2-3	TRBV7-3	TRBD1	few
CASRPLEGSNQPQHF	TGTGCCAGCCGCCCCTTGGAGGGGAGCAATCAGCCCCAGCATTTT	TRBJ1-5	TRBV7-9	NA	NA
CASSYGTGLFYEQYF	TGTGCCAGCAGTTACGGGACAGGGCTATTCTACGAGCAGTACTTC	TRBJ2-7	TRBV2	TRBD1	NA
CASSSSGSSSYEQYF	TGTGCCAGCAGCTCCAGCGGGTCGAGCTCCTACGAGCAGTACTTC	TRBJ2-7	TRBV7-3	NA	once
CASSIRGSTGELFF	TGCGCCAGCAGCATCAGGGGTAGCACCGGGGAGCTGTTTTTT	TRBJ2-2	TRBV5-1	NA	NA
CASSEGGWGGEQYF	TGTGCCAGCAGTGAAGGCGGGTGGGGAGGCGAGCAGTACTTC	TRBJ2-7	TRBV2	NA	NA
CASSLASQYEQYF	TGCGCCAGCAGCTTGGCCTCTCAGTACGAGCAGTACTTC	TRBJ2-7	TRBV5-1	NA	NA
CAWSVGADTQYF	TGTGCCTGGAGTGTAGGGGCAGATACGCAGTATTTT	TRBJ2-3	TRBV30	NA	NA
CASSLYRSYEQYF	TGCGCCAGCAGCTTATACAGGTCCTACGAGCAGTACTTC	TRBJ2-7	TRBV5-1	NA	once
CASSSSGDGSEAFF	TGCGCCAGCAGCTCGAGCGGGGATGGTTCCGAAGCTTTCTTT	TRBJ1-1	TRBV5-1	NA	NA
CASSRRGNMNTEAFF	TGTGCCAGCAGCCGCCGGGGGAACATGAACACTGAAGCTTTCTTT	TRBJ1-1	TRBV27	NA	NA
CASGGDTQYF	TGTGCCAGCGGGGGAGATACGCAGTATTTT	TRBJ2-3	TRBV28	NA	NA
CASSQEFRPYEQYF	TGCGCCAGCAGCCAAGAGTTCAGACCTTACGAGCAGTACTTC	TRBJ2-7	TRBV4-1	NA	NA
CASSLAPRPWGYTF	TGTGCCAGCAGCTTAGCACCGCGCCCTTGGGGCTACACCTTC	TRBJ1-2	TRBV11-2	NA	once
CATLYNEQFF	TGTGCCACCCTTTACAATGAGCAGTTCTTC	TRBJ2-1	TRBV28	NA	few
CASSPDPTTYEQYF	TGCGCCAGCAGCCCGGACCCAACTACCTACGAGCAGTACTTC	TRBJ2-7	TRBV5-1	NA	few
CASSPPTPSGANVLTF	TGTGCCAGCAGTCCGCCGACACCGTCTGGGGCCAACGTCCTGACTTTC	TRBJ2-6	TRBV28	NA	NA
CAISPGSYEQYF	TGTGCCATCAGCCCCGGCTCCTACGAGCAGTACTTC	TRBJ2-7	TRBV10-3	NA	NA
CSIRRLDFYGYTF	TGCAGCATACGACGACTTGACTTCTATGGCTACACCTTC	TRBJ1-2	TRBV29-1	NA	once
CASSPVRSGQGYEKLFF	TGTGCCAGCTCACCTGTGCGGTCGGGACAGGGTTATGAAAAACTGTTTTTT	TRBJ1-4	TRBV18	TRBD1	NA
CASSLANANTGELFF	TGTGCCAGCAGCCTAGCGAACGCGAACACCGGGGAGCTGTTTTTT	TRBJ2-2	TRBV7-9	NA	NA
CASSSRQGANTGELFF	TGTGCCAGCAGCTCCAGACAGGGGGCGAACACCGGGGAGCTGTTTTTT	TRBJ2-2	TRBV7-3	TRBD1	NA